The clone carrying this TCR beta chain was counted a few times. Antigen specificity is unknown. This sample was included in a study of beta chain features in type 1 diabetes. The wider study: Patient and healthy donor groups were alike in age, gender and cell yields. Whole-study findings and limits: Among all four CD4+ subsets, Type 1 diabetes patients had TCRB CDR3s that were moderately but significantly shorter. Fewer insertions but more deletions were seen at VDJ junctions in type 1 diabetes patients.

All of the isolated RNA was reverse transcribed, so expressed TCRB transcripts were sequenced. Repertoires were generated with immunoSEQ multiplex PCR, while TCRdb's copy carries only in-frame clones and drops some. The table includes hundreds of thousands of clones, roughly 31% detected once. The V gene end was trimmed by 6 bases and the J gene end by 5 bases; junction bases not matched to a gene: 9. The CDR3 is made up of 13 amino acids. From germline, CDR1 is GTSNPN and CDR2 SVGIG (reference sequence). The TCR comes from a man between 18 and 35 years old in good health. Material: naive CD4+ T cells from blood. J is TRBJ2-5 and V is TRBV30; 7 bases align to TRBD2. The CDR3 bases are TGTGCCTGCTTTGGGAGGGTGTCGGAGACCCAGTACTTC. As protein: CACFGRVSETQYF.